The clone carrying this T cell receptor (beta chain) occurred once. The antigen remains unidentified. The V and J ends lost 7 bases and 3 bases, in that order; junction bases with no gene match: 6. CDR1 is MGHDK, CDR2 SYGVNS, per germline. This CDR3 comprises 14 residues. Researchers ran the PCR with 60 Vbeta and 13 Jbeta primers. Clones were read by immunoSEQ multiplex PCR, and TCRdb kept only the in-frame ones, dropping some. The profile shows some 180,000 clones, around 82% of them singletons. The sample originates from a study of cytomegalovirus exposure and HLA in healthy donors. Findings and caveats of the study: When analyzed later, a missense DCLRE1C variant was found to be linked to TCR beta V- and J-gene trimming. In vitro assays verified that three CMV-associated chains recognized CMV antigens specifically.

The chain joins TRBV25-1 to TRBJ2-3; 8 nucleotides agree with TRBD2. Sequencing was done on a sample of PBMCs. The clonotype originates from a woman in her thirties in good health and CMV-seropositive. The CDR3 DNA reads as TGTGCCAGCACCCCCGCGGGGGGAACAGATACGCAGTATTTT. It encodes CASTPAGGTDTQYF.